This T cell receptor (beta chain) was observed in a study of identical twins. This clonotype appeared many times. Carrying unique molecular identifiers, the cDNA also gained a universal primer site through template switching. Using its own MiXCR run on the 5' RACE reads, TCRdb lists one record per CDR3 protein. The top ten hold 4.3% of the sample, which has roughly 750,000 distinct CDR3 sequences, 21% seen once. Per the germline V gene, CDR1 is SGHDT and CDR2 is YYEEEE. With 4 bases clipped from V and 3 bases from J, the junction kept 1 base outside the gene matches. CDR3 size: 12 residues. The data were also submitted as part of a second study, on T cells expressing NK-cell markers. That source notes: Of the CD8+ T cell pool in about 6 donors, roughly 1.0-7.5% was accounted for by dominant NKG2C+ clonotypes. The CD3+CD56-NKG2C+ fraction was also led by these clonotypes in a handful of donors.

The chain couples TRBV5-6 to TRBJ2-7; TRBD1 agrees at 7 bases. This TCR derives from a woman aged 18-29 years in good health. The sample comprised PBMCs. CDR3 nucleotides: TGTGCCAGCAGCGGACAGGACTACGAGCAGTACTTC. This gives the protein CASSGQDYEQYF.